The clone carrying this T cell receptor beta chain has more than one count but fewer than ten. This entry comes from a study of identical twins. The donor group consisted entirely of healthy Caucasians. V was pared by 0 bases and J by 4 bases, with 12 bases between. The CDR3 contains 16 residues. CDR1 ENHRY and CDR2 SYGVKD come from the germline V gene. Each CDR3 protein gets one entry after TCRdb re-called the 5' RACE reads with MiXCR. The sample has fewer than 900,000 distinct CDR3 sequences; about 20% are singletons. The same sample was also used in a study of T cells expressing NK-cell markers. That paper adds: Certain NKG2C+ T cell clones were expanded, and their HCMV specificity remained unclear.

Input material: PBMCs. This rearrangement joins TRBV10-3 to TRBJ2-2; D is undetermined. This TCR was sampled from a woman aged 18-35 years in good health. CDR3 nucleotides: TGTGCCATCAGTGAGTCGAAAGGGCGGAGCACCGGGGAGCTGTTTTTT. Encoded protein: CAISESKGRSTGELFF.